These 27 T cell receptor beta chains were all obtained from the same sample, sequenced in a study of shared clonotypes between healthy human individuals. Clones were sequenced by immunoSEQ multiplex PCR, and TCRdb holds only the in-frame ones, with some missing. The data contain 2 million to 3 million clones, 93% of them singletons. Sequenced material: naive CD4+ T cells from PBMCs. Subset in this sample: CD45RA+ positively selected. Receptor source: a man younger than 35 in good health. Some clones in this sample may be carry-over from other donors' samples.

The V call is TRBV28, the J call TRBJ1-2; D possibly corresponds to TRBD1 (6 bases). CDR3 size: 16 residues. Trimming took 1 base from V and 2 from J, leaving 14 bases between them. Germline assignment: CDR1 MDHEN and CDR2 SYDVKM. This CDR3 reads CASSLSNLQGNYGYTF. The CDR3 DNA is TGTGCCAGCAGTTTATCTAACCTCCAGGGGAACTATGGCTACACCTTC.

This chain connects TRBV7-7 to TRBJ2-5, with TRBD2 as a possible D gene (6 bases). V lost 6 bases to trimming and J lost 5 bases, with 19 bases between them. Germline assignment: CDR1 SSHAT and CDR2 FNYEAQ (reference sequence). The CDR3 is 15 residues long. The CDR3 DNA sequence: TGTGCCAGCAGTCTACTGCGCGCGGCGGGGGAGACCCAGTACTTC. It is translated as CASSLLRAAGETQYF.

This sequence joins TRBV4-1 and TRBJ2-3; possible D gene TRBD1, 5 bases. The CDR3 totals 17 residues. The germline CDR1 and CDR2 sequences are MGHRA and YSYEKL. V was pared by 0 bases and J by 4 bases, with 17 bases between. As DNA, the CDR3 is TGCGCCAGCAGCCAAGAAAGCGCAGGGCGCCGCTCAGATACGCAGTATTTT. It yields the protein CASSQESAGRRSDTQYF.

The rearrangement joins TRBV6-6 to TRBJ1-2, with TRBD1 matching 8 bases. V gave up 4 bases and J gave up 3 bases; unmatched junction bases: 7. Germline assignment: CDR1 MNHNY and CDR2 SVGAGI (reference sequence). The CDR3 covers 15 residues. CDR3 in DNA: TGTGCCAGCAGTTCGCCAGGGGGCGCGGACTATGGCTACACCTTC. Translation: CASSSPGGADYGYTF.

This chain joins TRBV28 and TRBJ1-2; TRBD1 might be the D (6 bases). This CDR3 comprises 18 residues. Trimming left V 2 bases short and J 0 bases short, with 19 bases between. Germline loops: CDR1 MDHEN, CDR2 SYDVKM. The DNA of the CDR3 is TGTGCCAGCAGTTTACGAGGGGGATCAGGAGATCCTAACTATGGCTACACCTTC. This sequence encodes CASSLRGGSGDPNYGYTF.

The chain carries TRBV6-1 and TRBJ2-3; 11 bases agree with TRBD2. Germline CDR1 MNHNS, CDR2 SASEGT. The length of the CDR3 is 15 residues. V dropped 6 bases and J dropped 3; count of bases not matched to a gene: 5. DNA for the CDR3: TGTGCCAGCAGCATACTAGCGGGAGTAACAGATACGCAGTATTTT. Encoded protein: CASSILAGVTDTQYF.

The J gene is TRBJ1-2, the V gene TRBV29-1; no clear D gene. This CDR3 region has 13 residues. The V gene's germline CDR1 is SQVTM and CDR2 ANQGSEA. V was clipped by 2 bases and J by 2 bases, with 9 bases between them. As DNA, the CDR3 is TGCAGCGTTGAATCGGGTAGAAACTATGGCTACACCTTC. Its protein is CSVESGRNYGYTF.

The sample holds one count of this clone. The chain links TRBV7-2 to TRBJ2-1, with no clear D. Per the germline V gene, CDR1 is SGHTA and CDR2 is FQGNSA. This CDR3 has 15 amino acids. The V gene lost 2 bases and the J gene lost 6 bases, with 14 bases spanning the gap. The CDR3 nucleotides read TGTGCCAGCAGCTTATCTTTTTGGAGTTCCAATGAGCAGTTCTTC. This translates into CASSLSFWSSNEQFF.

Of note for this clone: The sample has other DNA sequences that encode this CDR3 too. The chain joins TRBV19 to TRBJ1-2; 8 bases line up with TRBD1. Germline CDR1 and CDR2: LNHDA and SQIVND (reference sequence). The CDR3 covers 13 residues. V lost 6 bases to trimming and J lost 2 bases; unmatched junction nucleotides: 2. The CDR3 here is CASSRDRNYGYTF. CDR3 bases: TGTGCCAGTAGCAGGGACAGGAACTATGGCTACACCTTC.

The CDR3: CASSLTGAGLPNTGELFF. The DNA of the CDR3 is TGTGCCAGCAGCTTAACGGGGGCGGGACTACCCAACACCGGGGAGCTGTTTTTT. The rearrangement links TRBV7-3 to TRBJ2-2, with a tentative D call TRBD2 (7 bases). CDR1 is SGHTA and CDR2 is FQGTGA in the germline V gene. Trimming pared 0 bases from V and 2 bases from J, leaving 16 bases between. The CDR3 runs 18 residues.

This clone was recorded once. This chain connects TRBV12-5 to TRBJ2-1; 9 bases agree with TRBD2. The CDR3 is 16 residues long. In germline, CDR1 is LGHNT, CDR2 FRNRAP. V lost 5 bases and J lost 9; bases outside the gene matches: 14. The chain's CDR3 is CASGPLPGLAGSEQFF. CDR3 coding DNA: TGTGCTAGTGGTCCACTCCCGGGACTAGCCGGGAGTGAGCAGTTCTTC.

The V gene is TRBV28, the J gene TRBJ1-5; D is uncertain. CDR3 length: 12 amino acids. V shed 4 bases and J shed 8 bases, with 9 bases lying between them. Germline V gene lookup returns CDR1 MDHEN and CDR2 SYDVKM. CDR3 bases: TGTGCCAGCAGTTCCTCGGTCAAGCCCCAGCATTTT. It is translated as CASSSSVKPQHF.

The chain links TRBV30 to TRBJ2-3; D might be TRBD1 (6 bases). The ends were cut back, 4 bases at V and 4 bases at J, with 6 bases in the middle. Germline V gene data show CDR1 as GTSNPN and CDR2 as SVGIG (reference sequence). The CDR3 covers 11 residues. For the CDR3, the DNA is TGTGCCTGGAAGGGGGCAGATACGCAGTATTTT. Protein: CAWKGADTQYF.

The chain combines TRBV7-6 with TRBJ2-2; 8 bases line up with TRBD1. Per the germline V gene, CDR1 is SGHVS and CDR2 is FNYEAQ. There are 16 residues in the CDR3. Trimming cost V 6 bases and J 6 bases; bases outside gene matches: 12. Here the CDR3 reads CASSTDREVVAGELFF. For the CDR3, the DNA is TGTGCCAGCAGTACGGACAGGGAGGTTGTGGCCGGGGAGCTGTTTTTT.

The rearrangement joins TRBV9 to TRBJ2-1; 9 bases fit TRBD2. CDR1 SGDLS and CDR2 YYNGEE come from the germline V gene. The CDR3 runs 19 residues. V gave up 0 bases and J gave up 0 bases; unmatched junction bases: 10. This CDR3 reads CASSVEEVAGVGSYNEQFF. CDR3 nucleotide sequence: TGTGCCAGCAGCGTAGAGGAGGTAGCGGGAGTTGGCTCCTACAATGAGCAGTTCTTC.

The rearrangement links TRBV30 to TRBJ1-2, with no clear D. Trimming took 5 bases from V and 4 from J, leaving 17 bases between them. Germline V gene data show CDR1 as GTSNPN and CDR2 as SVGIG (reference sequence). The CDR3 covers 14 residues. The DNA for the CDR3 is TGTGCCTGGGGGTTCGCGGGCGCTCGCTATGGCTACACCTTC. Protein sequence: CAWGFAGARYGYTF. The whole variable domain, filled in from reference TRBV30 and TRBJ1-2, reads SQTIHQWPATLVQPVGSPLSLECTVEGTSNPNLYWYRQAAGRGLQLLFYSVGIGQISSEVPQNLSASRPQDRQFILSSKKLLLSDSGFYLCAWGFAGARYGYTFGSGTRLTVV.

The chain employs TRBV5-5 and TRBJ2-7, with unresolved D. Trimming removed 4 bases from V and 4 bases from J, with 18 bases in between. Germline-derived CDR1 and CDR2 are SGHKS and YYEKEE (reference sequence). CDR3 length: 15 residues. The CDR3 DNA reads as TGTGCCAGCAGCCTAGTTTTTAGTCCACTGTACGAGCAGTACTTC. Translating gives CASSLVFSPLYEQYF. Full variable domain (remainder filled in from reference TRBV5-5 and TRBJ2-7): DAGVTQSPTHLIKTRGQQVTLRCSPISGHKSVSWYQQVLGQGPQFIFQYYEKEERGRGNFPDRFSARQFPNYSSELNVNALLLGDSALYLCASSLVFSPLYEQYFGPGTRLTVT.

The chain links TRBV6-5 to TRBJ1-5; 7 nucleotides agree with TRBD1. Germline V gene sequence: CDR1 MNHEY, CDR2 SVGAGI. This CDR3 region has 13 residues. J gave up 5 bases and V 6 bases, and 4 bases lay outside the gene matches. DNA of the CDR3: TGTGCCAGCAGCCGGGACAGTCATCAGCCCCAGCATTTT. It yields the protein CASSRDSHQPQHF.

This rearrangement joins TRBV28 to TRBJ2-5; TRBD1 matches at 7 bases. With V trimmed by 8 bases and J by 5 bases, 14 bases remained unmatched. The CDR3 length is 15 residues. CDR1 and CDR2 from the germline V gene are MDHEN and SYDVKM. The CDR3 region is CASATVTGLGETQYF. The DNA of the CDR3 is TGTGCCAGCGCAACCGTGACAGGGCTGGGCGAGACCCAGTACTTC.

This clone showed up just a few times. The sample has other DNA sequences that encode this CDR3 too. The V call is TRBV27, the J call TRBJ1-1; unclear D gene. Germline assignment: CDR1 MNHEY and CDR2 SMNVEV (reference sequence). V lost 2 bases to trimming and J lost 1 base, with 5 bases between them. This CDR3 contains 13 residues. The CDR3 loop reads CASSLRGNTEAFF. Written as DNA, the CDR3 is TGTGCCAGCAGTTTACGGGGGAACACTGAAGCTTTCTTT.

This rearrangement joins TRBV28 to TRBJ1-5; D might be TRBD1 (6 bases). V lost 7 bases, J lost 0 bases, and 16 bases lay in between. The germline gives CDR1 MDHEN, CDR2 SYDVKM. The CDR3 consists of 16 residues. The CDR3 sequence: CASNREPLYSNQPQHF. The CDR3 bases are TGTGCCAGCAACAGGGAACCTCTATATAGCAATCAGCCCCAGCATTTT.

The genes are TRBV7-9 and TRBJ1-1; D is perhaps TRBD1 (6 bases). CDR3 length: 13 residues. Germline assignment: CDR1 SEHNR and CDR2 FQNEAQ (reference sequence). Trimming removed 5 bases from V and 1 base from J, with 8 bases in between. CDR3 in amino acids: CASSGGQNTEAFF. CDR3 DNA: TGTGCCAGCAGCGGGGGACAGAACACTGAAGCTTTCTTT.

This clone was seen a single time. The gene calls are TRBV5-5 and TRBJ2-2; D remains unclear. V was shortened by 0 bases and J by 1 base, with 4 bases between the two germline ends. CDR1 and CDR2 (germline): SGHKS, YYEKEE (reference sequence). This CDR3 comprises 14 residues. This CDR3 is CASSLAGNTGELFF. CDR3 DNA sequence: TGTGCCAGCAGCTTGGCGGGGAACACCGGGGAGCTGTTTTTT.

This chain uses TRBV29-1 with TRBJ1-1, with D possibly matching TRBD1 (6 bases). Per the germline V gene, CDR1 is SQVTM and CDR2 is ANQGSEA. The CDR3 length is 13 residues. With 5 bases removed from V and 5 bases from J, the gap between germline ends came to 15 bases. The CDR3 reads CSVRPQGETEAFF. CDR3 DNA sequence: TGCAGCGTTCGACCACAGGGAGAGACTGAAGCTTTCTTT.

This chain links TRBV4-2 with TRBJ2-7, with 7 positions matching TRBD2. The CDR3 loop spans 15 amino acids. CDR1 is LGHNA, CDR2 YNFKEQ, per germline. V shed 0 bases and J 2 bases; nucleotides not matched to a gene: 4. The CDR3 reads CASSQEPGLTYEQYF. The CDR3 DNA sequence: TGTGCCAGCAGCCAAGAACCGGGACTAACCTACGAGCAGTACTTC.

The V call is TRBV4-2, the J call TRBJ1-5; D is possibly TRBD1 (6 bases). The CDR3 runs to 16 residues. With 0 bases removed from V and 6 bases from J, the gap between germline ends came to 15 bases. The V gene's germline CDR1 is LGHNA and CDR2 YNFKEQ. CDR3 residues: CASSQENRVGSQPQHF. CDR3 DNA sequence: TGTGCCAGCAGCCAAGAGAACAGGGTAGGGAGTCAGCCCCAGCATTTT.

This chain connects TRBV9 to TRBJ2-2; D might be TRBD1 (6 bases). The CDR3 runs to 16 residues. Trimming shortened V by 0 bases and J by 2 bases, and 11 bases separated the two germline ends. The germline V gene encodes CDR1 SGDLS and CDR2 YYNGEE. In nucleotides, the CDR3 is TGTGCCAGCAGCGTAGCAGGACAGCCTAACACCGGGGAGCTGTTTTTT. Its translation: CASSVAGQPNTGELFF. The full variable domain, its missing parts supplied by reference TRBV9 and TRBJ2-2, is DSGVTQTPKHLITATGQRVTLRCSPRSGDLSVYWYQQSLDQGLQFLIQYYNGEERAKGNILERFSAQQFPDLHSELNLSSLELGDSALYFCASSVAGQPNTGELFFGEGSRLTVL.